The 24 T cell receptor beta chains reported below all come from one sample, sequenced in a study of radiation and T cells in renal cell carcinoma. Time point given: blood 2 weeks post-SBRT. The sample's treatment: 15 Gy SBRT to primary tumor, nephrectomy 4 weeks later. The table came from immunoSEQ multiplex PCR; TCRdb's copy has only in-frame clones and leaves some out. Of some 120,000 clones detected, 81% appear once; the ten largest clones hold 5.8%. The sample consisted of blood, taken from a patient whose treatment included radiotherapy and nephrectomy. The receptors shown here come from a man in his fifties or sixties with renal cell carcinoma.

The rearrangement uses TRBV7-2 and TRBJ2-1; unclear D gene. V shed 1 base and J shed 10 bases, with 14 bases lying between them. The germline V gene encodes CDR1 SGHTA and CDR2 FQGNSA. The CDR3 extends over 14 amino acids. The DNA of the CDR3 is TGTGCCAGCAGCTTAGGCAGGACCCAACCCGAGCAGTTCTTC. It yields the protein CASSLGRTQPEQFF.

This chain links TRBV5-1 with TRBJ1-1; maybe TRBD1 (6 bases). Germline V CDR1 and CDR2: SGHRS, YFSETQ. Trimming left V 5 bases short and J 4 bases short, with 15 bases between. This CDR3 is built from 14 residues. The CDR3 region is CASRQTGSGTEAFF. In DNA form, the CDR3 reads TGCGCCAGCAGACAAACAGGGAGCGGCACTGAAGCTTTCTTT.

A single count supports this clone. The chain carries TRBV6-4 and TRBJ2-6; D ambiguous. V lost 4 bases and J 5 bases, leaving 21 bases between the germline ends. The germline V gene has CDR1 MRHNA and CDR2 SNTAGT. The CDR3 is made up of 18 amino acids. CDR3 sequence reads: CASSVNDSRQSRANVLTF. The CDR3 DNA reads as TGTGCCAGCAGTGTCAACGACTCACGACAAAGTCGGGCCAACGTCCTGACTTTC.

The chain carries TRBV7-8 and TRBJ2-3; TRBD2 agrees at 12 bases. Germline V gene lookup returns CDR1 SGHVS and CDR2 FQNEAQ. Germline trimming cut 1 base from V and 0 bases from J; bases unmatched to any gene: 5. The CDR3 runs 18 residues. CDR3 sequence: CASSLGLAGDQSTDTQYF. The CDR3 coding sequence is TGTGCCAGCAGCTTAGGACTAGCGGGGGACCAAAGCACAGATACGCAGTATTTT.

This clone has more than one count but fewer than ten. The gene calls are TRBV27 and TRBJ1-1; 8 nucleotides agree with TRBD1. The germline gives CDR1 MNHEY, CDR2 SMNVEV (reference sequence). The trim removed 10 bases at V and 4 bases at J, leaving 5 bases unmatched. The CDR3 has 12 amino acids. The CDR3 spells CATGQGGTEAFF. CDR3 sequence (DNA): TGTGCCACCGGACAGGGTGGCACTGAAGCTTTCTTT.

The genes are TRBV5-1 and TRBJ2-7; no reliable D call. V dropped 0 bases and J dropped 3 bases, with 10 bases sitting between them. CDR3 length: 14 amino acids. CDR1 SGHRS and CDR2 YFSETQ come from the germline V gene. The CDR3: CASSLGDLNYEQYF. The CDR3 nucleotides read TGCGCCAGCAGCTTGGGGGATTTGAACTACGAGCAGTACTTC.

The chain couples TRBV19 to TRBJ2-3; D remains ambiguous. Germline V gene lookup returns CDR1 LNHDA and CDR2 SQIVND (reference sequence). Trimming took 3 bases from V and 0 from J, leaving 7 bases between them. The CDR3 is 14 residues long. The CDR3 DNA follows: TGTGCCAGTAGTATGCGAGACAGCACAGATACGCAGTATTTT. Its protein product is CASSMRDSTDTQYF.

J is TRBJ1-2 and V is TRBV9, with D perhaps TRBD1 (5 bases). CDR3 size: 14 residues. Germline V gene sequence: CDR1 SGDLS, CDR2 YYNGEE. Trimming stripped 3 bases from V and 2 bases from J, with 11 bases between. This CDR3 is CASSEGGTNYGYTF. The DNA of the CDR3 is TGTGCCAGCAGCGAGGGAGGGACGAACTATGGCTACACCTTC. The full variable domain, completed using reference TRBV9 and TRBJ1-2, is DSGVTQTPKHLITATGQRVTLRCSPRSGDLSVYWYQQSLDQGLQFLIQYYNGEERAKGNILERFSAQQFPDLHSELNLSSLELGDSALYFCASSEGGTNYGYTFGSGTRLTVV.

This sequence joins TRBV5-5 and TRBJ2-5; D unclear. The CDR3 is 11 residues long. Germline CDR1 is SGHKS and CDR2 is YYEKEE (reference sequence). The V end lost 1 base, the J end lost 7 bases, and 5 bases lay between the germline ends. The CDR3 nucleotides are TGTGCCAGCAGCTTGCTAGGGACCCAGTACTTC. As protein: CASSLLGTQYF.

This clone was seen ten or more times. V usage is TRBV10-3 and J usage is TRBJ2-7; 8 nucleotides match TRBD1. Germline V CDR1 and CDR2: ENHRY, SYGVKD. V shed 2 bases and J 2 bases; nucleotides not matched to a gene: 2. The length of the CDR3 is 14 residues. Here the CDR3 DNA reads TGTGCCATCAGTGAGCCGGGACAGGCCTACGAGCAGTACTTC. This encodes CAISEPGQAYEQYF.

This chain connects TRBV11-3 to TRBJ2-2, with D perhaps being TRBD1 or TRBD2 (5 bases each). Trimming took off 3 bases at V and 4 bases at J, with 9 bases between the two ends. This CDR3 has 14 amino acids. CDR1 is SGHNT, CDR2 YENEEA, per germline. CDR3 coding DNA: TGTGCCAGCAGCTTCTCGGGGACCACCGGGGAGCTGTTTTTT. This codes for CASSFSGTTGELFF. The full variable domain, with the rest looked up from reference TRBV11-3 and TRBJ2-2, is EAGVVQSPRYKIIEKKQPVAFWCNPISGHNTLYWYLQNLGQGPELLIRYENEEAVDDSQLPKDRFSAERLKGVDSTLKIQPAELGDSAVYLCASSFSGTTGELFFGEGSRLTVL.

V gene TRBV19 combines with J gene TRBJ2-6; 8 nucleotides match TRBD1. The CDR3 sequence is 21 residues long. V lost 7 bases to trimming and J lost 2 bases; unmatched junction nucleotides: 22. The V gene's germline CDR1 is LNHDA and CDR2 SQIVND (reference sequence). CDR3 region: CASKRQIRGAGGAAGANVLTF. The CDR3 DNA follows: TGTGCCAGTAAGAGGCAAATCCGCGGGGCAGGGGGCGCAGCTGGGGCCAACGTCCTGACTTTC.

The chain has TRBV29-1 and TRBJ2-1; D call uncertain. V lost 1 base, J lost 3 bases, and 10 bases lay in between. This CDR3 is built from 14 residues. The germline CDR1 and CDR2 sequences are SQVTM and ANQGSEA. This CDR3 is CSVEVADVYNEQFF. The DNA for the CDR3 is TGCAGCGTTGAAGTTGCGGATGTCTACAATGAGCAGTTCTTC.

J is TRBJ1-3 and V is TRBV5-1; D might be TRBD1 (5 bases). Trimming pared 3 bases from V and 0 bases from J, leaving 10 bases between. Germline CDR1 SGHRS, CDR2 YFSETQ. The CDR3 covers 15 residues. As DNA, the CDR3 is TGCGCCAGCAGCTCCGACAGACCCTCTGGAAACACCATATATTTT. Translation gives CASSSDRPSGNTIYF.

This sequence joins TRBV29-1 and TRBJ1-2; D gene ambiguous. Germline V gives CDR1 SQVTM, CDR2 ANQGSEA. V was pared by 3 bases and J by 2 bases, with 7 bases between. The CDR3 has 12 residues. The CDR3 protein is CSVDAGNYGYTF. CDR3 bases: TGCAGCGTTGACGCGGGGAACTATGGCTACACCTTC.

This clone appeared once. The CDR3 loop reads CASSWSADGGPQHF. CDR3 sequence (DNA): TGTGCCAGCAGCTGGAGCGCGGATGGTGGGCCCCAGCATTTT. J is TRBJ1-5 and V is TRBV2; the D is unclear. Germline V gives CDR1 SNHLY, CDR2 FYNNEI. CDR3 size: 14 residues. V lost 6 bases, J lost 9 bases, and 18 bases lay in between. Full variable domain (outside the CDR3, taken from reference TRBV2 and TRBJ1-5): EPEVTQTPSHQVTQMGQEVILRCVPISNHLYFYWYRQILGQKVEFLVSFYNNEISEKSEIFDDQFSVERPDGSNFTLKIRSTKLEDSAMYFCASSWSADGGPQHFGDGTRLSIL.

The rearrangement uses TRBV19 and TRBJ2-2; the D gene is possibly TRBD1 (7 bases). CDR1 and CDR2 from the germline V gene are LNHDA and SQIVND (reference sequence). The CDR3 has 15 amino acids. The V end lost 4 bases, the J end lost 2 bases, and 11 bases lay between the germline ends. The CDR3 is CASSNQGGNTGELFF. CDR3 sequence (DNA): TGTGCCAGTAGTAATCAGGGGGGCAACACCGGGGAGCTGTTTTTT.

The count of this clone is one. CDR3 nucleotides: TGTGCCAGCAGCTCCATTGGGGTCAACTCCTACGAGCAGTACTTC. Translation: CASSSIGVNSYEQYF. This chain links TRBV7-9 with TRBJ2-7; D is unclear. This CDR3 has 15 residues. Germline CDR1 is SEHNR and CDR2 is FQNEAQ (reference sequence). The V and J ends lost 4 bases and 0 bases respectively, with 13 bases between them.

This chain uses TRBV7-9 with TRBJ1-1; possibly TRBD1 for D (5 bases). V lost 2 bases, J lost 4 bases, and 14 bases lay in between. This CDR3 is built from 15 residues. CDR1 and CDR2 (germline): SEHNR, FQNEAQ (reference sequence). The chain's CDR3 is CASSLMAGIGTEAFF. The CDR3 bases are TGTGCCAGCAGCTTAATGGCAGGGATCGGCACTGAAGCTTTCTTT.

CDR3 sequence reads: CASSQEVLAGGDTQYF. The CDR3 DNA sequence: TGTGCCAGCAGCCAAGAAGTACTAGCGGGGGGAGATACGCAGTATTTT. The gene calls are TRBV4-2 and TRBJ2-3; 12 bases fit TRBD2. There are 16 residues in the CDR3. V was clipped by 0 bases and J by 5 bases; unmatched bases: 3. Germline-derived CDR1 and CDR2 are LGHNA and YNFKEQ.

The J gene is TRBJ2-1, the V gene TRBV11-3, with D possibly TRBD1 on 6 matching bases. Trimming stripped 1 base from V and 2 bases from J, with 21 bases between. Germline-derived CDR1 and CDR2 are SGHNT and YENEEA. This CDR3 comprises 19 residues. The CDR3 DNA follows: TGTGCCAGCAGCTTAGCGATCAAATTCCGGGACACCACCTACAATGAGCAGTTCTTC. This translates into CASSLAIKFRDTTYNEQFF.

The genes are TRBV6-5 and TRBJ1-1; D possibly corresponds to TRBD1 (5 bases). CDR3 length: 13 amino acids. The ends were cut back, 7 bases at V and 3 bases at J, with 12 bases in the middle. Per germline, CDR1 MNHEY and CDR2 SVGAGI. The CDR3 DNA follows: TGTGCCAGCACCCAAGGACAAGACACTGAAGCTTTCTTT. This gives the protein CASTQGQDTEAFF.

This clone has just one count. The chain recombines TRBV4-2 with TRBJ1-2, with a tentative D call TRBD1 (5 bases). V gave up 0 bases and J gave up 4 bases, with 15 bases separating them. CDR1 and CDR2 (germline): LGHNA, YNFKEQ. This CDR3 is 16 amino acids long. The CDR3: CASSQDHLQGPYGYTF. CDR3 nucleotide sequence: TGTGCCAGCAGCCAAGATCATCTGCAGGGACCCTATGGCTACACCTTC.

The CDR3 region is CSVEKGATGNTIYF. In nucleotides, the CDR3 is TGCAGCGTTGAGAAGGGGGCGACTGGAAACACCATATATTTT. This sequence joins TRBV29-1 and TRBJ1-3; 7 bases agree with TRBD1. The ends lost 3 bases at V and 2 bases at J; junction bases unmatched: 4. The CDR3 spans 14 residues. Germline V CDR1 and CDR2: SQVTM, ANQGSEA. Supplemented by reference TRBV29-1 and TRBJ1-3, the full variable domain reads SAVISQKPSRDICQRGTSLTIQCQVDSQVTMMFWYRQQPGQSLTLIATANQGSEATYESGFVIDKFPISRPNLTFSTLTVSNMSPEDSSIYLCSVEKGATGNTIYFGEGSWLTVV.